A single sample gave rise to the 27 T cell receptor beta chains below, sequenced in a study of cytotoxic CD8 clonotypes in ibrutinib-treated CLL. Clones were sequenced by immunoSEQ multiplex PCR, and TCRdb holds only the in-frame ones, with some missing. The sample has 12,000 to 15,000 clones, 64% seen once; the top ten hold about 44%. The sequencing here drew on PBMCs, taken before ibrutinib treatment. The receptors originated from a human donor with chronic lymphocytic leukemia.

This clone occurred a few times. This rearrangement joins TRBV4-2 to TRBJ2-1; D perhaps matches TRBD2 (5 bases). CDR1 and CDR2 from the germline V gene are LGHNA and YNFKEQ. The V gene lost 1 base and the J gene lost 3 bases, with 10 bases spanning the gap. The CDR3 is 15 residues long. The CDR3 sequence: CASSQGLADYNEQFF. In nucleotides, the CDR3 is TGTGCCAGCAGCCAAGGGCTAGCAGACTACAATGAGCAGTTCTTC.

The chain carries TRBV7-8 and TRBJ1-3, with D perhaps matching TRBD1 (6 bases). The germline V gene has CDR1 SGHVS and CDR2 FQNEAQ. The CDR3 loop spans 14 amino acids. Trimming cost V 5 bases and J 2 bases, with 10 bases left between them. For the CDR3, the DNA is TGTGCCAGCAGCCCAAGGGGGACTGGAAACACCATATATTTT. Translated: CASSPRGTGNTIYF.

The chain employs TRBV29-1 and TRBJ2-3; 7 bases match TRBD2. The CDR3 totals 13 residues. The junction had 5 bases not matched to a gene; V was cut back by 4 bases and J by 4 bases. The germline V gene encodes CDR1 SQVTM and CDR2 ANQGSEA. CDR3 DNA: TGCAGCGTTGGGGCGGGGGAGGCAGATACGCAGTATTTT. Its protein is CSVGAGEADTQYF.

The chain combines TRBV9 with TRBJ1-2; D possibly corresponds to TRBD1 (6 bases). There are 16 residues in the CDR3. Germline V gene data show CDR1 as SGDLS and CDR2 as YYNGEE. V lost 0 bases and J 3 bases, leaving 15 bases between the germline ends. The CDR3, as DNA: TGTGCCAGCAGCGTAGCCCAGAGAGGGGGTGACTATGGCTACACCTTC. It yields the protein CASSVAQRGGDYGYTF.

The chain links TRBV4-1 to TRBJ2-5; TRBD2 is a possible D gene (6 bases). CDR3 length: 14 amino acids. From germline, CDR1 is MGHRA and CDR2 YSYEKL. V lost 0 bases and J 7 bases, leaving 12 bases between the germline ends. The CDR3 sequence: CASSQEELARTQYF. DNA of the CDR3: TGCGCCAGCAGCCAAGAGGAACTAGCACGGACCCAGTACTTC.

The chain employs TRBV11-2 and TRBJ2-2, with 7 nucleotides matching TRBD1. V gave up 0 bases and J gave up 0 bases; unmatched junction bases: 1. Germline lookup yields CDR1 SGHAT and CDR2 FQNNGV. This CDR3 region has 16 residues. The CDR3 loop reads CASSLEGGSNTGELFF. In DNA, the CDR3 is TGTGCCAGCAGCTTAGAAGGGGGCTCGAACACCGGGGAGCTGTTTTTT.

In its sample, this clone was seen once. The gene calls are TRBV10-1 and TRBJ1-1; D perhaps matches TRBD1 (5 bases). Germline loops: CDR1 WNHNN, CDR2 SYGVQD (reference sequence). The length of the CDR3 is 14 residues. V lost 5 bases and J lost 1, with 11 bases in between. The CDR3: CASSPSRENTEAFF. The CDR3, as DNA: TGCGCCAGCAGTCCAAGCAGGGAGAACACTGAAGCTTTCTTT.

This clone was counted only a few times. The DNA for the CDR3 is TGCAGTGCCGAGTTCTCAGAGACCCAGTACTTC. It translates to CSAEFSETQYF. This chain uses TRBV20-1 with TRBJ2-5; no reliable D call. This CDR3 comprises 11 residues. From germline, CDR1 is DFQATT and CDR2 SNEGSKA (reference sequence). V dropped 6 bases and J dropped 4 bases, with 9 bases sitting between them.

CDR3 DNA: TGCAGCGGGAAAGGGGGTAGCTCCTACAATGAGCAGTTCTTC. It codes for CSGKGGSSYNEQFF. The chain carries TRBV29-1 and TRBJ2-1, with D maybe TRBD1 (6 bases). Trimming took off 7 bases at V and 0 bases at J, with 13 bases between the two ends. Looked up from germline, CDR1 is SQVTM and CDR2 is ANQGSEA. The CDR3 is made up of 14 amino acids.

V and J are TRBV29-1 and TRBJ2-3, with TRBD2 matching 7 bases. The CDR3 is made up of 14 amino acids. The J segment lost 3 bases and the V segment lost 7 bases, leaving 10 bases of the junction unmatched. Germline assignment: CDR1 SQVTM and CDR2 ANQGSEA. For the CDR3, the DNA is TGCAGCGCGACGGCAGGGAGGGAGACAGATACGCAGTATTTT. Its protein is CSATAGRETDTQYF.

The chain employs TRBV5-4 and TRBJ1-1; 8 positions match TRBD1. V lost 2 bases and J lost 3; bases outside the gene matches: 3. CDR1 and CDR2 (germline): SGHNT, YYREEE (reference sequence). This CDR3 comprises 14 residues. In DNA form, the CDR3 reads TGTGCCAGCAGCTTCAACAGGGGGGACACTGAAGCTTTCTTT. Encoded protein: CASSFNRGDTEAFF.

The chain is built from TRBV5-6 and TRBJ1-4; the D is unclear. V was cut by 4 bases and J by 3 bases, with 10 bases left in between. The CDR3 runs to 14 residues. Germline-derived CDR1 and CDR2 are SGHDT and YYEEEE. CDR3 amino acids: CASSGRGSNEKLFF. CDR3 in DNA: TGTGCCAGCAGCGGCCGGGGTTCTAATGAAAAACTGTTTTTT.

This clone has more than one count but fewer than ten. J is TRBJ2-1 and V is TRBV2, with a weak D call TRBD1 (5 bases). There are 15 residues in the CDR3. V was trimmed by 6 bases and J by 0 bases, leaving 12 bases between them. Germline V gene sequence: CDR1 SNHLY, CDR2 FYNNEI. Here the CDR3 reads CASSTRRGSYNEQFF. DNA of the CDR3: TGTGCCAGCAGCACGCGAAGGGGCTCCTACAATGAGCAGTTCTTC.

The J gene is TRBJ2-7, the V gene TRBV14, with 9 bases fitting TRBD1. This CDR3 region has 13 residues. Unmatched junction bases numbered 1, after V lost 5 bases and J lost 2 bases. Germline values: CDR1 SGHDN, CDR2 FVKESK. CDR3 region: CASSRTGAYEQYF. The CDR3 DNA reads TGTGCCAGCAGCAGGACAGGGGCCTACGAGCAGTACTTC.

V gene TRBV18 combines with J gene TRBJ2-6, with 9 bases that match TRBD1. V lost 2 bases to trimming and J lost 0 bases; unmatched junction nucleotides: 8. CDR3 size: 19 residues. From germline, CDR1 is KGHSH and CDR2 LQKENI. In nucleotides, the CDR3 is TGTGCCAGCTCACCATCCTCGGACAGGGGCCTCTCTGGGGCCAACGTCCTGACTTTC. As protein: CASSPSSDRGLSGANVLTF.

This chain joins TRBV11-2 and TRBJ2-6, with D unresolved. V was pared by 4 bases and J by 1 base, with 5 bases between. Germline-derived CDR1 and CDR2 are SGHAT and FQNNGV. The CDR3 loop spans 14 amino acids. The CDR3 sequence is CASSSFSGANVLTF. CDR3 nucleotides: TGTGCCAGCAGCTCATTTTCTGGGGCCAACGTCCTGACTTTC.

V gene TRBV10-2 combines with J gene TRBJ2-7; D ambiguous. V dropped 0 bases and J dropped 6 bases, with 9 bases sitting between them. Germline values: CDR1 WSHSY, CDR2 SAAADI. This CDR3 comprises 13 residues. The CDR3 here is CASSESVGIEQYF. The CDR3 nucleotides are TGCGCCAGCAGTGAGTCGGTGGGGATCGAGCAGTACTTC.

This clone rates as medium-sized. The chain is built from TRBV27 and TRBJ2-1; D remains unclear. This CDR3 spans 14 amino acids. Germline V gives CDR1 MNHEY, CDR2 SMNVEV (reference sequence). Trimming cost V 3 bases and J 3 bases, with 9 bases left between them. This CDR3 is CASSLSPDYNEQFF. CDR3 sequence (DNA): TGTGCCAGCAGTTTGTCCCCAGACTACAATGAGCAGTTCTTC.

The rearrangement joins TRBV11-2 to TRBJ2-1, with a tentative D call TRBD1 (6 bases). The germline V gene encodes CDR1 SGHAT and CDR2 FQNNGV. The CDR3 spans 12 residues. V shed 3 bases and J shed 8 bases, with 8 bases lying between them. CDR3 in DNA: TGTGCCAGCAGCTTTGGGGGCTATGAGCAGTTCTTC. This translates into CASSFGGYEQFF. Full variable domain (missing parts from reference TRBV11-2 and TRBJ2-1): EAGVAQSPRYKIIEKRQSVAFWCNPISGHATLYWYQQILGQGPKLLIQFQNNGVVDDSQLPKDRFSAERLKGVDSTLKIQPAKLEDSAVYLCASSFGGYEQFFGPGTRLTVL.

The chain is built from TRBV29-1 and TRBJ2-7; D might be TRBD1 (6 bases). CDR1 is SQVTM and CDR2 is ANQGSEA in the germline V gene. The CDR3 spans 13 residues. V shed 5 bases and J shed 3 bases, with 14 bases lying between them. In DNA, the CDR3 is TGCAGCGTTCCGACAGGTAACCGCTACGAGCAGTACTTC. Protein sequence: CSVPTGNRYEQYF.

The chain uses TRBV19 and TRBJ2-3; TRBD1 aligns across 9 bases. The CDR3 is made up of 15 amino acids. V lost 5 bases, J lost 3 bases, and 6 bases stayed unmatched. Germline values: CDR1 LNHDA, CDR2 SQIVND (reference sequence). CDR3 region: CASSARDRDTDTQYF. For the CDR3, the DNA is TGTGCCAGTAGTGCTCGGGACAGGGATACAGATACGCAGTATTTT.

This clone showed up just once. The chain joins TRBV7-6 to TRBJ2-1, with TRBD1 identical over 7 bases. Germline CDR1 reads SGHVS; CDR2 reads FNYEAQ. Unmatched junction bases numbered 3, after V lost 3 bases and J lost 7 bases. This CDR3 spans 13 amino acids. The DNA for the CDR3 is TGTGCCAGCAGCTTTGCACAGGGGAATGAGCAGTTCTTC. This translates into CASSFAQGNEQFF.

This chain joins TRBV4-1 and TRBJ1-2; D is ambiguous. This CDR3 spans 14 amino acids. The V end was cut by 0 bases, the J end by 1 base, with 6 bases between. CDR1 MGHRA and CDR2 YSYEKL come from the germline V gene. The CDR3 loop is CASSQDAVNYGYTF. Here the CDR3 DNA reads TGCGCCAGCAGCCAAGATGCAGTTAACTATGGCTACACCTTC.

The CDR3 spells CASRGQISSTDTQYF. The CDR3 DNA sequence: TGTGCCAGCAGGGGACAGATCTCTAGCACAGATACGCAGTATTTT. The chain carries TRBV14 and TRBJ2-3, with 7 positions matching TRBD1. The J segment lost 0 bases and the V segment lost 6 bases, leaving 6 bases of the junction unmatched. Germline CDR1 is SGHDN and CDR2 is FVKESK. The CDR3 sequence is 15 residues long.

The rearrangement joins TRBV11-2 to TRBJ2-7, with D perhaps TRBD2 (6 bases). Germline lookup yields CDR1 SGHAT and CDR2 FQNNGV. V was trimmed by 5 bases and J by 3 bases, leaving 11 bases between them. The CDR3 loop spans 13 amino acids. For the CDR3, the DNA is TGTGCCAGCAGCCTGGGGGGAGTCTACGAGCAGTACTTC. As protein: CASSLGGVYEQYF.

V usage is TRBV9 and J usage is TRBJ2-5, with D uncertain. The V gene's germline CDR1 is SGDLS and CDR2 YYNGEE. Deletions cut 2 bases from V and 2 bases from J, with 13 bases between. The CDR3 is 15 amino acids. The CDR3: CASSVVPTSQETQYF. For the CDR3, the DNA is TGTGCCAGCAGCGTGGTCCCTACATCACAAGAGACCCAGTACTTC.

Details on this clone: The junction does not match germline at one end; this may be a read error. The genes are TRBV25-1 and TRBJ2-7; 8 positions agree with TRBD1. CDR1 MGHDK and CDR2 SYGVNS come from the germline V gene. There are 12 residues in the CDR3. CDR3 amino acids: CASSESGGQAHF. CDR3 bases: TGTGCCAGCAGTGAATCAGGGGGCCAAGCGCACTTC.